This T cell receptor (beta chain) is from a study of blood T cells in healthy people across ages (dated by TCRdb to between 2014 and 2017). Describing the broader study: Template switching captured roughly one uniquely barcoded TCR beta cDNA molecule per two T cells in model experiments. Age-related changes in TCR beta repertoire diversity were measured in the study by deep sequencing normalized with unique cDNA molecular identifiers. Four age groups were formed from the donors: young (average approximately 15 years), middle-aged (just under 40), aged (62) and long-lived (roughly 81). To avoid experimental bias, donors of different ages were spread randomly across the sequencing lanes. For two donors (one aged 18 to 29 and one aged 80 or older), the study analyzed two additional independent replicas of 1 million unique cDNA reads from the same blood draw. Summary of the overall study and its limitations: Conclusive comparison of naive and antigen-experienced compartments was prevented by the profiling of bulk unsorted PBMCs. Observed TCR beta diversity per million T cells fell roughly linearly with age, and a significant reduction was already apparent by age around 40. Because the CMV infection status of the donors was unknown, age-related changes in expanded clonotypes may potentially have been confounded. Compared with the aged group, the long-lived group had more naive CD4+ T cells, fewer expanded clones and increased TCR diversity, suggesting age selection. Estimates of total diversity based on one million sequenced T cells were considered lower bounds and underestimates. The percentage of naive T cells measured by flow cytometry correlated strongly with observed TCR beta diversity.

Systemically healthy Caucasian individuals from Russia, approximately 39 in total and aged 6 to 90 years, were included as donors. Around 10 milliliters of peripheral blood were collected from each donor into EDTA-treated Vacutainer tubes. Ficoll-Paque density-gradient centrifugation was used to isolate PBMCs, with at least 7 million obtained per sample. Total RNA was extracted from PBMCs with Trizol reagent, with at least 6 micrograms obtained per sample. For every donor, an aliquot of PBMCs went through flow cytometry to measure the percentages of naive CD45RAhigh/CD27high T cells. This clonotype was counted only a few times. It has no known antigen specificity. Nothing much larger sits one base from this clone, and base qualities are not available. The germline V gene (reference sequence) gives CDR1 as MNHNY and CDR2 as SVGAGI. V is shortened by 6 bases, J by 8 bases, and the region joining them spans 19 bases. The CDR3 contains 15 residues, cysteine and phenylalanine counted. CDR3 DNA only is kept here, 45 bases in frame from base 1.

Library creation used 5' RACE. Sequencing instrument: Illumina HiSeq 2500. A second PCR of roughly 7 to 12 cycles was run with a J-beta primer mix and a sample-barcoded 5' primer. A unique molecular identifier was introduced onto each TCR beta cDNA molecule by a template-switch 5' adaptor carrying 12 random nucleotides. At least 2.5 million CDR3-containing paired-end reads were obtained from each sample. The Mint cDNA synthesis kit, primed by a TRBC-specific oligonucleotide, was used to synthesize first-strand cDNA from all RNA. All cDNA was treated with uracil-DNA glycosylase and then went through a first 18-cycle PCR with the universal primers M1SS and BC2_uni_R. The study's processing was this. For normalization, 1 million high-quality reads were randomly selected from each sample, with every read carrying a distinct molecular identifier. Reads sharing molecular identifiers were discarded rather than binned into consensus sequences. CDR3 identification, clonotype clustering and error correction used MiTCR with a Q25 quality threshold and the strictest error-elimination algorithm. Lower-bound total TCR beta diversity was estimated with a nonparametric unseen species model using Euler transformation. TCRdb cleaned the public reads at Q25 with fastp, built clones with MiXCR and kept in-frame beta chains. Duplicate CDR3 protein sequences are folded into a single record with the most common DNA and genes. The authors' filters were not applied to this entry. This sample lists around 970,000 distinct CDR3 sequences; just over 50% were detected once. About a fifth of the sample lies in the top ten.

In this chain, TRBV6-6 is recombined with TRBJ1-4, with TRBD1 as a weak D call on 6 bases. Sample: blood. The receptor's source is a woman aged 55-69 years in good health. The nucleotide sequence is TGTGCCAGCAGCCCTTCCCAGGGGCGGGGGGAAAAACTGTTTTTT. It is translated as CASSPSQGRGEKLFF.